The rows below give T cell receptor beta chains drawn from one sample of a study of blood T cell repertoires in COVID-19. Sequencing used immunoSEQ multiplex PCR; TCRdb keeps in-frame clones, though not all of them. The repertoire holds approximately 270,000 clones, with approximately 90% as singletons. Source material: PBMCs or T cells enriched from blood (not recorded which). All receptors derive from a woman aged 30 to 39 with acute COVID-19. Both conserved end residues are part of each CDR3. The order of the fields is clone size, V gene, CDR3 protein. The size field is filled for only some rows; it gives once, few, many or a size class.

size: NA
V: TRBV15
CDR3: CATSKQVLSDEQYF

size: once
V: TRBV29-1
CDR3: CSVDRRMNTEAFF

size: once
V: TRBV5-1
CDR3: CASSLVRGSVYNEQFF

size: once
V: TRBV5-5
CDR3: CASSLDEQGWNSPLHF

size: once
V: TRBV30
CDR3: CAWSVRLRSTDTQYF

size: NA
V: TRBV9
CDR3: CASSVVGGAGNEQFF

size: NA
V: TRBV4-1
CDR3: CASSPSGLGSYEQYF

size: once
V: TRBV13
CDR3: CASSALREEQYF

size: NA
V: TRBV2
CDR3: CASKAGTGEAEQYF

size: NA
V: TRBV4-2
CDR3: CASSQDWPAGEVDTQYF

size: few
V: TRBV11-2
CDR3: CASSGQGHEQYF

size: NA
V: TRBV7-2
CDR3: CASSRTSGPLTDTQYF

size: NA
V: TRBV18
CDR3: CASSPPRGTSTDTQYF

size: NA
V: TRBV10-3
CDR3: CAISGAGTGVDEQYF

size: NA
V: TRBV20-1
CDR3: CSAADRVEAFF

size: NA
V: TRBV7-8
CDR3: CASSLASGDAGYEQYF

size: NA
V: TRBV11-2
CDR3: CASISGSSSYNEQFF

size: NA
V: TRBV5-1
CDR3: CASSLADLAGDWQYF

size: NA
V: TRBV28
CDR3: CASIGHIDQPQHF

size: once
V: TRBV19
CDR3: CASSIGLSEAEAFF

size: once
V: TRBV27
CDR3: CASSFGRDTEAFF

size: NA
V: TRBV4-1
CDR3: CASSQVQGLNEQFF

size: NA
V: TRBV27
CDR3: CASSLFASSYEQYF

size: NA
V: TRBV7-9
CDR3: CASSLARVSYNEQFF

size: NA
V: TRBV29-1
CDR3: CSVAGTLLNEQFF

size: NA
V: TRBV11-2
CDR3: CASSLDLGQVSVYEQYF

size: NA
V: TRBV27
CDR3: CASSPRQALNYGYTF

size: NA
V: TRBV14
CDR3: CASSPRRPSNEQYF

size: NA
V: TRBV4-3
CDR3: CASSQEPGQGAGELFF

size: NA
V: TRBV19
CDR3: CASSAYSGDQHF

size: NA
V: TRBV6-2/TRBV6-3
CDR3: CASSSRQYSNQPQHF

size: NA
V: TRBV10-3
CDR3: CAISESLGGEGYEQYF

size: NA
V: TRBV18
CDR3: CASSPPGSTETQYF

size: NA
V: TRBV27
CDR3: CASSLRGNSYEQYF

size: NA
V: TRBV9
CDR3: CASSLGQLNEKLFF

size: NA
V: TRBV7-8
CDR3: CASSLSLVQAESGANVLTF

size: NA
V: TRBV4-3
CDR3: CASSQDWHGDRGPYEQYF

size: NA
V: TRBV6-5
CDR3: CASSRQGFRTDTQYF

size: NA
V: TRBV27
CDR3: CASSLVRGTEAFF

size: NA
V: TRBV4-3
CDR3: CASSQESVGGADTQYF

size: NA
V: TRBV5-8
CDR3: CASSLDPDRGLIEAQYF

size: NA
V: TRBV9
CDR3: CASSVGPGTSRFDEQFF